The sequence of this T cell receptor beta chain was determined in a study of shared clonotypes between healthy human individuals. About the study: Researchers assigned three CD4 naive, three CD4 memory, two CD8 naive and one CD8 memory plate to each donor.

Comment on this clone: Antigen: not known.

Study results and caveats: A handful of donors showed sharing of approximately 5% of naive CD4 clonotypes. Compared with clonotypes that all four donors shared, non-shared clonotypes had lower generation probabilities. Generally, naive subsets (rather than memory subsets) showed larger estimated richness.

This CDR3 has 11 residues. V was shortened by 8 bases and J by 6 bases, with 10 bases between the two germline ends. Germline CDR1 MDHEN, CDR2 SYDVKM. Generated by immunoSEQ multiplex PCR, the TCRdb table keeps only in-frame clones and is missing some. The table has about 2 million clones, roughly 94% seen once. The chain links TRBV28 to TRBJ1-2; D unresolved. This TCR came from a man between 18 and 29 years old in good health. Specimen: naive CD4+ T cells sorted from blood. Subset described: CD45RA+ positively selected. The CDR3 sequence is CASRPLHGYTF. The CDR3 bases are TGTGCCAGCCGACCCTTGCATGGCTACACCTTC.